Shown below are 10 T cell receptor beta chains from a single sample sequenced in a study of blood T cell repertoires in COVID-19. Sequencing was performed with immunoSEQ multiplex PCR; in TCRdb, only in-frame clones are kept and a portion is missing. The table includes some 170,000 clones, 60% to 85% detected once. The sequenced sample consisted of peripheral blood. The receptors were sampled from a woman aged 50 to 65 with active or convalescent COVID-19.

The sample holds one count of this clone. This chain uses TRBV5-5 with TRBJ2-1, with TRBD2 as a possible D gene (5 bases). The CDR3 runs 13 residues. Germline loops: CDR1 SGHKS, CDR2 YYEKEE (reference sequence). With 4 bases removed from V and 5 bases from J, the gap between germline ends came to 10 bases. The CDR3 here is CASSTGIHNEQFF. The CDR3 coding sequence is TGTGCCAGCAGCACCGGGATCCACAATGAGCAGTTCTTC. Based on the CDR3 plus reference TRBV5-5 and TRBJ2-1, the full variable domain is DAGVTQSPTHLIKTRGQQVTLRCSPISGHKSVSWYQQVLGQGPQFIFQYYEKEERGRGNFPDRFSARQFPNYSSELNVNALLLGDSALYLCASSTGIHNEQFFGPGTRLTVL.

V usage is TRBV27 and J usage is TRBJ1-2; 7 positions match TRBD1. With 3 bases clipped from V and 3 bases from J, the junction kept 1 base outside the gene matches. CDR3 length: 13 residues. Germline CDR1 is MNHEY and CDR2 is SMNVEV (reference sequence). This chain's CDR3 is CASSFGTDYGYTF. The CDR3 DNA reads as TGTGCCAGCAGTTTCGGGACAGACTATGGCTACACCTTC.

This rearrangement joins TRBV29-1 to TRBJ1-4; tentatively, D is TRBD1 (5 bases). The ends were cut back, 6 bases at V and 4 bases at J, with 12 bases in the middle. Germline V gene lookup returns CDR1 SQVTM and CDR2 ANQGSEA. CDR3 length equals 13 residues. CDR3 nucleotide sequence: TGCAGCGTGAGTGGCGGGGGTAATGAAAAACTGTTTTTT. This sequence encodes CSVSGGGNEKLFF. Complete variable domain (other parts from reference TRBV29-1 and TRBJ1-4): SAVISQKPSRDICQRGTSLTIQCQVDSQVTMMFWYRQQPGQSLTLIATANQGSEATYESGFVIDKFPISRPNLTFSTLTVSNMSPEDSSIYLCSVSGGGNEKLFFGSGTQLSVL.

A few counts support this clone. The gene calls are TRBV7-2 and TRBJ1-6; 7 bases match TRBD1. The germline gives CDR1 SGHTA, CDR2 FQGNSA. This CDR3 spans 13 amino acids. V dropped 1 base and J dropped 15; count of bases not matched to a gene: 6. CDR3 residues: CASSLDPTGRLHF. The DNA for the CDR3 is TGTGCCAGCAGCTTAGACCCGACAGGGCGCCTCCACTTT.

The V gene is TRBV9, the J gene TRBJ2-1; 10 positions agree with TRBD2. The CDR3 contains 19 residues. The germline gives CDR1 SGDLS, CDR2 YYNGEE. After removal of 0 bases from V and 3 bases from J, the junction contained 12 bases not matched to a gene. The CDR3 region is CASSVEEWSGGGFYNEQFF. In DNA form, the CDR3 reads TGTGCCAGCAGCGTAGAGGAGTGGAGCGGGGGGGGATTCTACAATGAGCAGTTCTTC.

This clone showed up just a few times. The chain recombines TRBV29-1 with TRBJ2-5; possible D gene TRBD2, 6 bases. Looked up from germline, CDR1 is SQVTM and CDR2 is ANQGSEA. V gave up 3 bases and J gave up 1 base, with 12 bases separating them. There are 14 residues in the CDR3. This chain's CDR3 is CSVEEGFGQETQYF. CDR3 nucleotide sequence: TGCAGCGTTGAGGAGGGGTTCGGCCAAGAGACCCAGTACTTC. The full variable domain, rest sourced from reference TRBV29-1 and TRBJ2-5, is SAVISQKPSRDICQRGTSLTIQCQVDSQVTMMFWYRQQPGQSLTLIATANQGSEATYESGFVIDKFPISRPNLTFSTLTVSNMSPEDSSIYLCSVEEGFGQETQYFGPGTRLLVL.

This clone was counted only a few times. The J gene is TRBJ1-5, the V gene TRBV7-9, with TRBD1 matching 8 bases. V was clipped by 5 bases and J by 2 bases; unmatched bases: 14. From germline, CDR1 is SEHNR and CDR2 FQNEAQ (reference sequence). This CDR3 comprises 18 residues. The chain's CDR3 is CASSLPSDRVKGNQPQHF. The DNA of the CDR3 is TGTGCCAGCAGCCTACCGTCGGACAGGGTTAAGGGCAATCAGCCCCAGCATTTT.

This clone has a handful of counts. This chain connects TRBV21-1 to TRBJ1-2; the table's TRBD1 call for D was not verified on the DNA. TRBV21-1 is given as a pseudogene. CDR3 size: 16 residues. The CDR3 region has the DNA TGTGCCAGCAGCAAAGTAAGAGGACAGATTAACTATGGCTACACCTTC. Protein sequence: CASSKVRGQINYGYTF.

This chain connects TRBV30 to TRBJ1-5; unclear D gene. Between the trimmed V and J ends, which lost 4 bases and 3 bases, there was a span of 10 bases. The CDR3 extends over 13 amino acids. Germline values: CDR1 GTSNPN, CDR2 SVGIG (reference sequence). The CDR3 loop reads CAWNGGLNQPQHF. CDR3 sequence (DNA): TGTGCCTGGAACGGAGGGCTCAATCAGCCCCAGCATTTT.

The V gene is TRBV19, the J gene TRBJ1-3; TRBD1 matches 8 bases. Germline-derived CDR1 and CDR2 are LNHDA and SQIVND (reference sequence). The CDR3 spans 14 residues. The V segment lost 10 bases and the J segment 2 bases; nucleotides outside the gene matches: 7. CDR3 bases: TGTGCCACAACAGTGACAGGGGCTGGAAACACCATATATTTT. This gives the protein CATTVTGAGNTIYF.